The rows below give T cell receptor beta chains drawn from one sample of a study of blood T cell repertoires in COVID-19. Sequencing was performed with immunoSEQ multiplex PCR; in TCRdb, only in-frame clones are kept and a portion is missing. Of about 200,000 clones listed, approximately 90% are singletons. Sequencing was performed on PBMCs or T cells enriched from blood (not recorded which). The receptor set was obtained from a man aged 25 to 45 who had recovered from COVID-19. Each CDR3 is given with its conserved first and last residue. Fields, in order: clone size, V gene, D gene, J gene, CDR3 protein, CDR3 DNA. D genes are given only for firm matches. The size entry is marked missing in some rows and otherwise reads once, few, many or a size class.

.	TRBV7-2	.	TRBJ1-6	CASSPQGGTLNSPLHF	TGTGCCAGCAGCCCTCAAGGAGGGACGCTTAATTCACCCCTCCACTTT
.	TRBV6-2/TRBV6-3	.	TRBJ1-4	CASSYRQTDEKLFF	TGTGCCAGCAGTTATCGCCAGACTGATGAAAAACTGTTTTTT
once	TRBV27	TRBD2	TRBJ2-3	CASSATPLAGGSDTQYF	TGTGCCAGCAGTGCCACCCCACTAGCGGGGGGATCAGATACGCAGTATTTT
.	TRBV3-1/TRBV3-2	.	TRBJ1-1	CASSQVGGNTEAFF	TGTGCCAGCAGCCAAGTGGGGGGGAACACTGAAGCTTTCTTT
.	TRBV30	.	TRBJ1-2	CAWSAPGGARGYTF	TGTGCCTGGAGTGCCCCGGGGGGGGCGAGGGGCTACACCTTC
.	TRBV30	TRBD1	TRBJ2-7	CAHQRDRDYEQYF	TGTGCTCACCAACGGGACAGGGACTACGAGCAGTACTTC
.	TRBV27	TRBD2	TRBJ2-2	CASRPGLAGTSGELFF	TGTGCCAGCAGGCCGGGACTAGCGGGAACGAGCGGGGAGCTGTTTTTT
.	TRBV7-9	TRBD1	TRBJ1-2	CASRTPVTGGNYGYTF	TGTGCCAGCAGAACACCGGTGACAGGGGGCAACTATGGCTACACCTTC
.	TRBV19	.	TRBJ1-1	CASSTPGGAEAFF	TGTGCCAGTAGTACCCCTGGGGGCGCTGAAGCTTTCTTT
.	TRBV3-1/TRBV3-2	.	TRBJ2-5	CASSLNGYRENEETQYF	TGTGCCAGCAGCCTGAACGGCTACAGGGAGAATGAGGAGACCCAGTACTTC
.	TRBV27	TRBD2	TRBJ2-7	CASSLWSGGIFEQYF	TGTGCCAGCAGTTTATGGTCGGGAGGGATTTTCGAGCAGTACTTC
once	TRBV14	TRBD1	TRBJ1-3	CASSRQGGSGNTIYF	TGTGCCAGCAGCCGACAGGGGGGCTCTGGAAACACCATATATTTT
.	TRBV5-8	TRBD2	TRBJ2-7	CASSLTSGSNEQYF	TGTGCCAGCAGCCTGACTAGCGGGAGCAACGAGCAGTACTTC
.	TRBV7-6	TRBD1	TRBJ2-7	CASSPGQYAYEQYF	TGTGCCAGCAGCCCGGGACAGTACGCCTACGAGCAGTACTTC
.	TRBV18	.	TRBJ1-2	CASSPDPGASGGYTF	TGTGCCAGCTCACCAGATCCAGGGGCCTCGGGAGGCTACACCTTC
.	TRBV10-3	.	TRBJ1-1	CAIRQSTADEAFF	TGTGCCATCAGACAGAGTACGGCAGATGAAGCTTTCTTT
.	TRBV10-3	.	TRBJ2-7	CAISESTGTLSYEQYF	TGTGCCATCAGTGAGTCAACGGGTACCCTCTCCTACGAGCAGTACTTC
.	TRBV5-4	TRBD2	TRBJ2-3	CASNAVPALAGSGTDTQYF	TGTGCCAGCAACGCGGTCCCCGCACTAGCGGGGAGTGGTACAGATACGCAGTATTTT
.	TRBV12-3/TRBV12-4	.	TRBJ2-7	CASSYSPLYEQYF	TGTGCCAGCAGTTATTCCCCCCTCTACGAGCAGTACTTC
.	TRBV6-5	.	TRBJ1-1	CASSYSGWEVNTEAFF	TGTGCCAGCAGTTACTCCGGGTGGGAGGTGAACACTGAAGCTTTCTTT
.	TRBV4-1	.	TRBJ2-3	CASSQDFGGLFTDTQYF	TGCGCCAGCAGCCAAGATTTTGGCGGGTTATTCACAGATACGCAGTATTTT
once	TRBV12-3/TRBV12-4	TRBD1	TRBJ2-7	CASRDRGHEQYF	TGTGCCAGCAGGGACAGGGGACACGAGCAGTACTTC
.	TRBV18	.	TRBJ1-1	CASSPPSVNTEAFF	TGTGCCAGCTCACCACCGTCAGTGAACACTGAAGCTTTCTTT
few	TRBV4-1	TRBD2	TRBJ2-2	CASSQVGREVPTGELFF	TGCGCCAGCAGCCAAGTTGGGCGGGAGGTTCCCACCGGGGAGCTGTTTTTT
once	TRBV30	.	TRBJ1-4	CASGGVGGEKLFF	TGTGCCTCGGGCGGCGTAGGGGGTGAAAAACTGTTTTTT
.	TRBV7-8	.	TRBJ1-3	CASSLADSSSGNTIYF	TGTGCCAGCAGCTTAGCGGACAGTTCCTCTGGAAACACCATATATTTT
.	TRBV30	TRBD1	TRBJ2-2	CAWSADRGNTGELFF	TGTGCCTGGAGCGCGGACAGGGGAAACACCGGGGAGCTGTTTTTT
few	TRBV11-2	.	TRBJ1-3	CASSLVKGRNTIYF	TGTGCCAGCAGCTTAGTTAAGGGGCGAAACACCATATATTTT
.	TRBV2	.	TRBJ2-5	CASGPSGLPRGETQYF	TGTGCCAGCGGCCCTTCCGGGCTCCCAAGGGGAGAGACCCAGTACTTC
.	TRBV6-6	TRBD2	TRBJ2-3	CASSGRGGSTDTQYF	TGTGCCAGCTCTGGGCGGGGGGGTAGCACAGATACGCAGTATTTT
once	TRBV9	.	TRBJ2-3	CASSDRPSTDTQYF	TGTGCCAGCAGCGACAGACCTAGCACAGATACGCAGTATTTT
.	TRBV3-1/TRBV3-2	.	TRBJ1-4	CASSQKFGGNEKLFF	TGTGCCAGCAGCCAAAAATTTGGGGGGAACGAAAAACTGTTTTTT
.	TRBV11-2	TRBD2	TRBJ2-1	CASSIAGVVNEQFF	TGTGCCAGCAGCATAGCGGGAGTAGTCAATGAGCAGTTCTTC
.	TRBV2	.	TRBJ1-2	CASSGQSYGYTF	TGTGCCAGCAGTGGACAGTCCTATGGCTACACCTTC
.	TRBV2	.	TRBJ2-5	CASNIVYQETQYF	TGTGCCAGCAATATCGTGTACCAAGAGACCCAGTACTTC
.	TRBV27	TRBD2	TRBJ2-2	CASSLSGGTGELFF	TGTGCCAGCAGTTTATCGGGAGGGACCGGGGAGCTGTTTTTT
.	TRBV6-5	.	TRBJ2-1	CASSWGSAGNEQFF	TGTGCCAGCAGTTGGGGATCCGCGGGCAATGAGCAGTTCTTC
.	TRBV19	.	TRBJ2-5	CASSIGGVQETQYF	TGTGCCAGTAGTATAGGGGGAGTCCAAGAGACCCAGTACTTC
.	TRBV19	.	TRBJ2-7	CASSIGAEEQYF	TGTGCCAGTAGTATAGGAGCGGAGGAGCAGTACTTC
.	TRBV6-2/TRBV6-3	.	TRBJ2-7	CASSLPITISYEQYF	TGTGCCAGCAGTCTACCTATAACCATCTCCTACGAGCAGTACTTC